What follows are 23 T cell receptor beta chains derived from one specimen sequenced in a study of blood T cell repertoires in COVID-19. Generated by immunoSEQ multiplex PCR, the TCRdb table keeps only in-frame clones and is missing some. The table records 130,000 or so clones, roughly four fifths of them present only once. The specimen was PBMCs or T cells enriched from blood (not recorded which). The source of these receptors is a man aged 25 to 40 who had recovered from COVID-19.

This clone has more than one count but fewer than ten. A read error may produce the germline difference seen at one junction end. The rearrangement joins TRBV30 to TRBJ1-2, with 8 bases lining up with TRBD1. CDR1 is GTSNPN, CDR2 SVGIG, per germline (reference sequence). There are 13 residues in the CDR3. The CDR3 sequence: CLSGTGINYGYTF. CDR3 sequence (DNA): TGCCTGTCCGGGACAGGCATAAACTATGGCTACACCTTC.

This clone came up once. CDR3 DNA: TGTGCCAGCAGCCCGGGGACTGATGATCAGCCCCAGCATTTT. Its translation: CASSPGTDDQPQHF. The chain employs TRBV9 and TRBJ1-5; tentative D call: TRBD1 (5 bases). This CDR3 is built from 14 residues. Germline V CDR1 and CDR2: SGDLS, YYNGEE. V was trimmed by 4 bases and J by 5 bases, leaving 13 bases between them.

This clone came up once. CDR3 nucleotides: TGTGCCAGCAGCTCCTTCGGGAGAAGCACAGATACGCAGTATTTT. This sequence encodes CASSSFGRSTDTQYF. This chain joins TRBV3-1 (or the pseudogene TRBV3-2) and TRBJ2-3; D might be TRBD2 (6 bases). Germline loops: CDR1 LGHDT, CDR2 YNNKEL (reference sequence). Trimming took off 5 bases at V and 0 bases at J, with 12 bases between the two ends. The CDR3 extends over 15 amino acids.

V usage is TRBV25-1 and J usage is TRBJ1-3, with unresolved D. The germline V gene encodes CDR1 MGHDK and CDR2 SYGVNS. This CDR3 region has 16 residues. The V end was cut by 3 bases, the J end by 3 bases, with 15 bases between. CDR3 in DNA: TGTGCCAGCAGTGAGGCGGGGAGGGAGAATGGAAACACCATATATTTT. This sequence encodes CASSEAGRENGNTIYF.

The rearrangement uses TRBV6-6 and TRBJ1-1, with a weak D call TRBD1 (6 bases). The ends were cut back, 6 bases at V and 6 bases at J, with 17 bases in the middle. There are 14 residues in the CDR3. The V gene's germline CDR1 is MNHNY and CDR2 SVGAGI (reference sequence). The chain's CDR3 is CASRNPGVIPEAFF. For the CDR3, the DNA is TGTGCCAGCAGGAACCCAGGGGTGATCCCTGAAGCTTTCTTT.

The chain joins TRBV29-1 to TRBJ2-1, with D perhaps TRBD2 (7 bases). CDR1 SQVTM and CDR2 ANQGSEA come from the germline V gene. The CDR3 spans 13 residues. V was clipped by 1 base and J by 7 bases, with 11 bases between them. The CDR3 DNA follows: TGCAGCGTTGAAGGGGGGGGGCCGAATGAGCAGTTCTTC. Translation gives CSVEGGGPNEQFF.

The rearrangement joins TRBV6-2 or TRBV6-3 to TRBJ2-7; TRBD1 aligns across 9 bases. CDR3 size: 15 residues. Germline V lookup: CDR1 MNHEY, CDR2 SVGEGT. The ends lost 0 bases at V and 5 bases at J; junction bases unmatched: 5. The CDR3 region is CASSYSGDRDHEQYF. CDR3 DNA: TGTGCCAGCAGTTACTCGGGGGACAGGGACCACGAGCAGTACTTC.

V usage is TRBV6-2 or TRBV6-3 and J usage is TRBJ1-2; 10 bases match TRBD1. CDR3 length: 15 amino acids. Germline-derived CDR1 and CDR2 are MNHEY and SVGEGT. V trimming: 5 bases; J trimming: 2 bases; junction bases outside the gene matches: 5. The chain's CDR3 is CASSMTGGRNYGYTF. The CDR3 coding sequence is TGTGCCAGCAGTATGACAGGGGGCCGGAACTATGGCTACACCTTC.

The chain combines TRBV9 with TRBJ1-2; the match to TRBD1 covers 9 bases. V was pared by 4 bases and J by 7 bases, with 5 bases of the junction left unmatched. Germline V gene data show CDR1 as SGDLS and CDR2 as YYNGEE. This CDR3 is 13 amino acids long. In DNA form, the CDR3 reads TGTGCCAGCAGCCTTACAGGGGGCCTTGGCTACACCTTC. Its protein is CASSLTGGLGYTF.

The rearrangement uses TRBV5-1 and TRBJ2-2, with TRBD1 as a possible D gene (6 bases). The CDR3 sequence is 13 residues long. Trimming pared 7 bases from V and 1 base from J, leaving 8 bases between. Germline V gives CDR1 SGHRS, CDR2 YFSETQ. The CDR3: CASLQGNTGELFF. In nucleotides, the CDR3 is TGCGCCAGCCTACAGGGGAACACCGGGGAGCTGTTTTTT.

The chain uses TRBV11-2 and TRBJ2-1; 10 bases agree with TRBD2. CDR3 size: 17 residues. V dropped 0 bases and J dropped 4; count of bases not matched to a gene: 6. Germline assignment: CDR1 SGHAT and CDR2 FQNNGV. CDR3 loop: CASSLDSAGGPYNEQFF. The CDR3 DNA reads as TGTGCCAGCAGCTTAGATTCAGCGGGGGGGCCATACAATGAGCAGTTCTTC.

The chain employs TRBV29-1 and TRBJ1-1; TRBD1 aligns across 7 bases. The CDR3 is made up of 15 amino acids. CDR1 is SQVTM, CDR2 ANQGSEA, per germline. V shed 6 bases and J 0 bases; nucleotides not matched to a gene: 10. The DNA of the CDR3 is TGCAGCGTGAGCCGGGACAGTCCTTTGAACACTGAAGCTTTCTTT. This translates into CSVSRDSPLNTEAFF.

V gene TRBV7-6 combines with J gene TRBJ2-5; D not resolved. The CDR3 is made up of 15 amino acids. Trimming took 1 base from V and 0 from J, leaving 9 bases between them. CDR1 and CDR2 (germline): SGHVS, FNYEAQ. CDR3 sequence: CASSLVGGYQETQYF. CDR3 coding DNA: TGTGCCAGCAGCTTAGTTGGCGGATACCAAGAGACCCAGTACTTC.

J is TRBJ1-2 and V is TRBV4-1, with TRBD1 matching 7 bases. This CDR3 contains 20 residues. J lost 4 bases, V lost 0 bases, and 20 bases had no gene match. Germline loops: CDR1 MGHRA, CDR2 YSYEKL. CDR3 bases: TGCGCCAGCAGCCAAGATAGGGCTGCCGGGACAGCTACAGTAGGCTATGGCTACACCTTC. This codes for CASSQDRAAGTATVGYGYTF.

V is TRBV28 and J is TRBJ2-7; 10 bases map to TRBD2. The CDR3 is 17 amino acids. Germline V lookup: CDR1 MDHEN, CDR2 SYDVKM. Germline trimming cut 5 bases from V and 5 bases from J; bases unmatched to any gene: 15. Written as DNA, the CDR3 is TGTGCCAGCAGTCCCCCCGGGCCGCTAGCGGGGGTGCACGAGCAGTACGTC. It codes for CASSPPGPLAGVHEQYV.

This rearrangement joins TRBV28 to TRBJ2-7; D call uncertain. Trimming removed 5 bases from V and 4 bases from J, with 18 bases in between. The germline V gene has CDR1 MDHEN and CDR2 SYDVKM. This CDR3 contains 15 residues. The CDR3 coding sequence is TGTGCCAGCAGTATCACATCCCCAGGCCTGTACGAGCAGTACTTC. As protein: CASSITSPGLYEQYF.

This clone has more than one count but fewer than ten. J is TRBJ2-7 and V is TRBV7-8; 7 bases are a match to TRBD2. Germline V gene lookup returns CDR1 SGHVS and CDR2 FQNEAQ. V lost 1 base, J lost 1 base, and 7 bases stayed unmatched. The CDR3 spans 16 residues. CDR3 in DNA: TGTGCCAGCAGCTTAGGAAGGTGGGGGGGATCCTACGAGCAGTACGTC. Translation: CASSLGRWGGSYEQYV.

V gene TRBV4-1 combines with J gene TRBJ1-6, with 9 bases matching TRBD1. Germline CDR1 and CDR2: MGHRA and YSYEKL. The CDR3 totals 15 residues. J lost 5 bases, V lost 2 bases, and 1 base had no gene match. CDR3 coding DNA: TGCGCCAGCAGCCAAAGACAGGGGGATAATTCACCCCTCCACTTT. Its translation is CASSQRQGDNSPLHF.

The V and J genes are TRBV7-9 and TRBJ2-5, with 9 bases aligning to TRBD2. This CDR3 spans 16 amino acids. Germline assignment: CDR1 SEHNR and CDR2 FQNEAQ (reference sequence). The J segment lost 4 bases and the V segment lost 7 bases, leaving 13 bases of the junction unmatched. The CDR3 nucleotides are TGTGCCAGCACTTGGAATAGCGGGGGAGGTGGAGAGACCCAGTACTTC. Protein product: CASTWNSGGGGETQYF. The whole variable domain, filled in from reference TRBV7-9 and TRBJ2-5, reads DTGVSQNPRHKITKRGQNVTFRCDPISEHNRLYWYRQTLGQGPEFLTYFQNEAQLEKSRLLSDRFSAERPKGSFSTLEIQRTEQGDSAMYLCASTWNSGGGGETQYFGPGTRLLVL.

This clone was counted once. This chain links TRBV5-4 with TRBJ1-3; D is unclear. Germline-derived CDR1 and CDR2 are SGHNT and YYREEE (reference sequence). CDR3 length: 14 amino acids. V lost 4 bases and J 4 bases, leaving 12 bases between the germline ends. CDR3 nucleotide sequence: TGTGCCAGCAGCAGTCCGACATCCGGAAACACCATATATTTT. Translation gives CASSSPTSGNTIYF. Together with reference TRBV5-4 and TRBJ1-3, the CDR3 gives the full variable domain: ETGVTQSPTHLIKTRGQQVTLRCSSQSGHNTVSWYQQALGQGPQFIFQYYREEENGRGNFPPRFSGLQFPNYSSELNVNALELDDSALYLCASSSPTSGNTIYFGEGSWLTVV.

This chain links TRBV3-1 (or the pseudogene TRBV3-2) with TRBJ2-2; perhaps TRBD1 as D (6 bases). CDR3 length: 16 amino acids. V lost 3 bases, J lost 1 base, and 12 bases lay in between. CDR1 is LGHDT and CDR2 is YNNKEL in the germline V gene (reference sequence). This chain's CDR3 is CASSQEDRLNTGELFF. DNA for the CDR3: TGTGCCAGCAGCCAGGAGGACAGATTGAACACCGGGGAGCTGTTTTTT.

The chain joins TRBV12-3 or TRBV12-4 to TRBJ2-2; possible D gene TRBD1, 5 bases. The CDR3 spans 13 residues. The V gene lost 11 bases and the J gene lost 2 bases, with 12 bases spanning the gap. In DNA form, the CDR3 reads TGTGCCTGGGGCTTCTCAAACACCGGGGAGCTGTTTTTT. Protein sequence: CAWGFSNTGELFF.

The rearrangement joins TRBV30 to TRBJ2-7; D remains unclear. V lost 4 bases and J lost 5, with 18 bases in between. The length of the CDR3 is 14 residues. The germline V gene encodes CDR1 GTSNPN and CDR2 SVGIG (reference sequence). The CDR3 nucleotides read TGTGCCTGGACCAACCCAGAGGCGCGGAACGAGCAGTACTTC. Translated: CAWTNPEARNEQYF.